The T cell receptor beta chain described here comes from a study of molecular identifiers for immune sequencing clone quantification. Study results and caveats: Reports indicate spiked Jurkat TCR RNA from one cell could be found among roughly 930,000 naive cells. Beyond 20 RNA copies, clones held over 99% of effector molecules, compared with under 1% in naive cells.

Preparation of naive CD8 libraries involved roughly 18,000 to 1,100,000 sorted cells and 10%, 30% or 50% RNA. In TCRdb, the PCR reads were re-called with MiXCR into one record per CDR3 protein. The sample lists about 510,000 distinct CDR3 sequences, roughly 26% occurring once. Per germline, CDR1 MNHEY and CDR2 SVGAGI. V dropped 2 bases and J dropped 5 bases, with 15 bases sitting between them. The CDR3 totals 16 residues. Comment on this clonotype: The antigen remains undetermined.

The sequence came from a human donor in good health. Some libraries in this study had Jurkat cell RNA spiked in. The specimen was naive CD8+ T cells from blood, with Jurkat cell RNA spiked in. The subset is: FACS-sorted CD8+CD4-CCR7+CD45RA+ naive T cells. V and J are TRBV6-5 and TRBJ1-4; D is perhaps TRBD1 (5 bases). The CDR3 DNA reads TGTGCCAGCAGTTACAGCCAGGGCACAGTGAATGAAAAACTGTTTTTT. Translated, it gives CASSYSQGTVNEKLFF.